The entry below gives a single T cell receptor (beta chain) sequence along with its context. Its specificity is not known. The CDR3 sequence is 14 residues long. CDR1 and CDR2 (germline): LGHDT, YNNKEL (reference sequence). This sample is drawn from a study of blood T cells in healthy people across ages. Findings and limits, study-wide: There were more naive CD4+ cells and higher diversity in long-lived donors than in aged donors. Across the age range, TCR beta diversity per million T cells fell in a roughly linear way.

The use of a sample-barcoded 5' primer and a J-beta primer mix characterized a second PCR of about 7 to 12 cycles. Tagging of each cDNA molecule was performed by a template-switch adaptor with 12 random nucleotides. Paired-end reads containing CDR3 totaled no fewer than 3 million for each sample. TCRdb independently ran MiXCR on the 5' RACE reads; one entry per CDR3 protein. The data contain 600,000 to 850,000 distinct CDR3 sequences, approximately 25% of them singletons. The same sample was also studied in work on T cells of mothers and their children.

The chain uses TRBV3-1 and TRBJ2-7, with D unresolved. The last part of the DNA fits TRBJ2-1 better; the J call may be wrong. This TCR was sampled from a boy between 10 and 17 years old in good health. The sample taken for sequencing was blood. CDR3 nucleotides: TGTGCCAGCAGCCAAATAATCAACGGGCTAGAGCAGTTCTTC. Encoded protein: CASSQIINGLEQFF.